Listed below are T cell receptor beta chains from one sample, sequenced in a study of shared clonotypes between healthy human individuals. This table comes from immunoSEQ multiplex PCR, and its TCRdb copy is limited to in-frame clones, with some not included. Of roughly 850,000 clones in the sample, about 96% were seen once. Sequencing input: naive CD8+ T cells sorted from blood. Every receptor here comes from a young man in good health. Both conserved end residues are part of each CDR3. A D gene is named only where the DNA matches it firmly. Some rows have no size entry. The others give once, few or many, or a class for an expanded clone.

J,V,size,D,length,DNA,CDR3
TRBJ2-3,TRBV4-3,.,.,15,TGCGCCAGCAGCCAAGATGTGGGGGCGGGGGATACGCAGTATTTT,CASSQDVGAGDTQYF
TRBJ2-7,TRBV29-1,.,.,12,TGCAGCGTGATAGACAATTCCTACGAGCAGTACTTC,CSVIDNSYEQYF
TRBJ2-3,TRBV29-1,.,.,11,TGCAGCGCGGGGACCTCGGATACGCAGTATTTT,CSAGTSDTQYF
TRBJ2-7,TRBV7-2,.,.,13,TGTGCCAGCAGCTTACCCGGATCCTACGAGCAGTACTTC,CASSLPGSYEQYF
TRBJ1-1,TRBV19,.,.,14,TGTGCCAGTAGTTACTATCGGGGGAACACTGAAGCTTTCTTT,CASSYYRGNTEAFF
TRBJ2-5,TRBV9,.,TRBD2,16,TGTGCCAGCAGCGTAGGGACTAGCGGGGCCCAAGAGACCCAGTACTTC,CASSVGTSGAQETQYF
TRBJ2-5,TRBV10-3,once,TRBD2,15,TGTGCCATCAGTGAGCCTCGACTAGCGGAAGAGACCCAGTACTTC,CAISEPRLAEETQYF
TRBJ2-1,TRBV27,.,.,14,TGTGCCAGCAGTTTTGGACTGTCGTACAATGAGCAGTTCTTC,CASSFGLSYNEQFF
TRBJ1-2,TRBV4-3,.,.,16,TGCGCCAGCAGCCAAGAACCGGGACAAGAAAACTATGGCTACACCTTC,CASSQEPGQENYGYTF
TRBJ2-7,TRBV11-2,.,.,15,TGTGCCAGCAGCCCCGGCCGGGATTACTCCTACGAGCAGTACTTC,CASSPGRDYSYEQYF
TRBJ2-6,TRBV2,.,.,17,TGTGCCAGCAGTGACCTGGTCGGACTCTCTGGGGCCAACGTCCTGACTTTC,CASSDLVGLSGANVLTF
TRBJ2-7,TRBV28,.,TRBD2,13,TGTGCCAGCAGTCCCCACGGGGGGACCGAGCAGTACTTC,CASSPHGGTEQYF
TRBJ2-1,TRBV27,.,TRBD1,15,TGTGCCAGCAGTTTAAGTCAGGGGGCTCGGGATGAGCAGTTCTTC,CASSLSQGARDEQFF
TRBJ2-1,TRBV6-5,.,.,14,TGTGCCAGCAGTTACGGCGGCGGGTACAATGAGCAGTTCTTC,CASSYGGGYNEQFF
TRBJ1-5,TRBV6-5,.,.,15,TGTGCCAGCAGACCGGGGGGATTAAGCAATCAGCCCCAGCATTTT,CASRPGGLSNQPQHF
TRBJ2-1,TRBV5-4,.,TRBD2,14,TGTGCCAGCAACCGACTAGCGGAGAACAATGAGCAGTTCTTC,CASNRLAENNEQFF
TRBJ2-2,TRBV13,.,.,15,TGTGCCAGCAGCTTAGGGACTCTAAACACCGGGGAGCTGTTTTTT,CASSLGTLNTGELFF
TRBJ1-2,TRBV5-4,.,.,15,TGTGCCAGCAGCTTGGGTTCCGACATCGACTATGGCTACACCTTC,CASSLGSDIDYGYTF
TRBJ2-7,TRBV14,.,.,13,TGTGCCAGCAGAGTTCAGGGGAACTACGAGCAGTACTTC,CASRVQGNYEQYF
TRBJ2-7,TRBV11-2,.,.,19,TGTGCCAGCAGCTTAGGAGGGCCGGCAAAGGGCGGGAACCTCTACGAGCAGTACTTC,CASSLGGPAKGGNLYEQYF
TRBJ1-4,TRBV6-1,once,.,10,TGTGCCAGCCTAAATGAAAAACTGTTTTTT,CASLNEKLFF
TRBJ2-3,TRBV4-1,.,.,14,TGCGCCAGCAGCTCCCAGCGGGGCACAGATACGCAGTATTTT,CASSSQRGTDTQYF
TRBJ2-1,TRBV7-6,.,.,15,TGTGCCAGCAGCTTAGAGGGAGTCGGCTACAATGAGCAGTTCTTC,CASSLEGVGYNEQFF
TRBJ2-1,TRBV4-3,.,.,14,TGCGCCAGCAGCCCCCTGAGACAAGGGCATGAGCAGTTCTTC,CASSPLRQGHEQFF
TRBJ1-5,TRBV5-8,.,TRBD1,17,TGTGCCAGCAGCGGGGGGGAGACAGGGAGGGACAATCAGCCCCAGCATTTT,CASSGGETGRDNQPQHF
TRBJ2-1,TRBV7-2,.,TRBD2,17,TGTGCCAGCAGCCCTCGACTAGCGGGAGGGGGTTTGGATGAGCAGTTCTTC,CASSPRLAGGGLDEQFF
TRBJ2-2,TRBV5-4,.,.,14,TGTGCCAGCAGCTTGAGTCAGGAACTCGGGGAGCTGTTTTTT,CASSLSQELGELFF
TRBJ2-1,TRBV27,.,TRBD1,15,TGTGCCAGCAGCTCGCCCGGGACAGGTTACAATGAGCAGTTCTTC,CASSSPGTGYNEQFF
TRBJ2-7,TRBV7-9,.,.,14,TGTGCCAGCAGCTTAGCGGGACTTGCCTACGAGCAGTACTTC,CASSLAGLAYEQYF
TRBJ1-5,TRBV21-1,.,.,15,TGTGCCAGCAGCAAAGTTGAGCATAGCAATCAGCCCCAGCATTTT,CASSKVEHSNQPQHF
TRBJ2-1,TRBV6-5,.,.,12,TGTGCCAGCATGATCGGGGACAATGAGCAGTTCTTC,CASMIGDNEQFF
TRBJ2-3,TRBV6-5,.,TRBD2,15,TGTGCCAGCAGCGTTAGCGGGATAAGCACAGATACGCAGTATTTT,CASSVSGISTDTQYF
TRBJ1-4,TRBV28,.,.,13,TGTGCCAGCACTTACAGGAAAAATGAAAAACTGTTTTTT,CASTYRKNEKLFF
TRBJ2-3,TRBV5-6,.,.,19,TGTGCCAGCAGCTTGGAGGGGGCACTAGCAGCCAAGAACACAGATACGCAGTATTTT,CASSLEGALAAKNTDTQYF
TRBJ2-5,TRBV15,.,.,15,TGTGCCACCAGCAGGTTGGGGGTCCTACAAGAGACCCAGTACTTC,CATSRLGVLQETQYF
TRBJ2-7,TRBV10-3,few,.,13,TGTGCCATCAGTGAGGGGGACGGCTACGAGCAGTACTTC,CAISEGDGYEQYF
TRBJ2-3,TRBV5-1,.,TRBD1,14,TGCGCCAGCGTTTCACAGGGGGGCGGAATTACGCAGTATTTT,CASVSQGGGITQYF
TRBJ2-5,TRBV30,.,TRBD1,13,TGTGCCTATTCAGGGGGCTCAGGAGAGACCCAGTACTTC,CAYSGGSGETQYF
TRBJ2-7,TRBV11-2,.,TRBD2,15,TGTGCCAGCACCGAAACTAGCGGGAGCGTCTACGAGCAGTACTTC,CASTETSGSVYEQYF
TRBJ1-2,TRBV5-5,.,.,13,TGTGCCAGCAACGAAGGACACGGCTATGGCTACACCTTC,CASNEGHGYGYTF
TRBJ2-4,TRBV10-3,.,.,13,TGTGCCATCAGGGACGGGGAGGAAAACATTCAGTACTTC,CAIRDGEENIQYF
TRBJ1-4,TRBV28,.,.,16,TGTGCCAGCAGTTTTCCCCGGGCAGGGAGGGTTGAAAAACTGTTTTTT,CASSFPRAGRVEKLFF
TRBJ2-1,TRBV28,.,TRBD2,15,TGTGCCAGCAGTTTATTACTAGCGGGGGCGAATGAGCAGTTCTTC,CASSLLLAGANEQFF
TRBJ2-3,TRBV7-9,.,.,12,TGTGCCAGCAGCGGTACGGTGGATACGCAGTATTTT,CASSGTVDTQYF
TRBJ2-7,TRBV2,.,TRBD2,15,TGTGCCAGCAGTGAATCCCTAGCGGAGTCCTACGAGCAGTACTTC,CASSESLAESYEQYF
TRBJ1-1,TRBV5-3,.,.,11,TGTGCCAGCAGCTTTAACACTGAAGCTTTCTTT,CASSFNTEAFF
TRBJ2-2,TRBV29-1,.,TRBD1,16,TGCAGCGTTGAATTCGCGACAGGGGGCGCGGCCGGGGAGCTGTTTTTT,CSVEFATGGAAGELFF
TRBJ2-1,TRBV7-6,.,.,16,TGTGCCAGCAGCCCTAGTGGTGGGTTAGCTTTCGATGAGCAGTTCTTC,CASSPSGGLAFDEQFF
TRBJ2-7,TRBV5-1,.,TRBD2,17,TGCGCCAGCAGCCGGCTAGCGGGAGGGCCTTTGGCGAGGGAGCAGTACTTC,CASSRLAGGPLAREQYF
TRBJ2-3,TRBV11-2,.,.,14,TGTGCCAGCAGCTTACTCGGAAACACAGATACGCAGTATTTT,CASSLLGNTDTQYF
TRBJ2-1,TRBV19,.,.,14,TGTGCCAGTAGCTCAAGCAGGGGCCACAATGAGCAGTTCTTC,CASSSSRGHNEQFF
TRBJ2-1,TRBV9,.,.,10,TGTGCCAGCAGCGGTGATCGTCCGTTCTTC,CASSGDRPFF
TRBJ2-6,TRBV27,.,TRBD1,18,TGTGCCAGCAGCGGACAGGGGGTAGGCCTGTCTGGGGCCAACGTCCTGACTTTC,CASSGQGVGLSGANVLTF
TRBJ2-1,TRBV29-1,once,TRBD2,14,TGCAGCGTTGTTGGGGGGGGTATTGGCAATGAGCAGTTCTTC,CSVVGGGIGNEQFF
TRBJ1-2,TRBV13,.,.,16,TGTGCCAGCAGCACTGGACAGTACGGGGGCGATATGGGCTACACCTTC,CASSTGQYGGDMGYTF
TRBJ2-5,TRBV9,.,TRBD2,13,TGTGCCAGCAGCGTAGGACTAGCCCGGACCCAGTACTTC,CASSVGLARTQYF
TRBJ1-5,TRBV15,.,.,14,TGTGCCACCAGCAACGAGGGTAGCAATCAGCCCCAGCATTTT,CATSNEGSNQPQHF